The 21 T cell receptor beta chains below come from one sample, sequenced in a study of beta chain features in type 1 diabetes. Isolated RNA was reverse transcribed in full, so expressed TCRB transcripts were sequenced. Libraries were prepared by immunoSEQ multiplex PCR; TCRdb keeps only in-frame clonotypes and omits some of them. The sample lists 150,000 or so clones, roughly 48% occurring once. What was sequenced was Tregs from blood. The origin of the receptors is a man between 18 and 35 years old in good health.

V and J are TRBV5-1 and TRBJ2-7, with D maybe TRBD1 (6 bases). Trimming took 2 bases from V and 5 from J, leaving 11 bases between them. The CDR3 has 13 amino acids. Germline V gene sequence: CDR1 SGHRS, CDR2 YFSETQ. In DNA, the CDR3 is TGCGCCAGCAGCTTCTCAGGGGTCCACGAGCAGTACTTC. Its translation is CASSFSGVHEQYF.

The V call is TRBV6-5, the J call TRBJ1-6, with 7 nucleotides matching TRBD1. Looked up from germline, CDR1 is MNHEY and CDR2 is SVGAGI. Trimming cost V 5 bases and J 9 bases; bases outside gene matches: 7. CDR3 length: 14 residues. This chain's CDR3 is CASSPGDRASPLHF. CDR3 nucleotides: TGTGCCAGCAGTCCGGGTGACAGGGCTTCACCCCTCCACTTT.

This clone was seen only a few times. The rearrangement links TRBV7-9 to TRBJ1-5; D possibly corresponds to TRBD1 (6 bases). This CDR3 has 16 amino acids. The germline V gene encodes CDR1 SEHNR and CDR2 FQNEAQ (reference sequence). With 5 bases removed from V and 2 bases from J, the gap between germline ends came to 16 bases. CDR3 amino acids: CASSVWTARGNQPQHF. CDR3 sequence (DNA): TGTGCCAGCAGCGTGTGGACAGCCCGGGGCAATCAGCCCCAGCATTTT. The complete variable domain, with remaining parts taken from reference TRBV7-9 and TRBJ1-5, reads DTGVSQNPRHKITKRGQNVTFRCDPISEHNRLYWYRQTLGQGPEFLTYFQNEAQLEKSRLLSDRFSAERPKGSFSTLEIQRTEQGDSAMYLCASSVWTARGNQPQHFGDGTRLSIL.

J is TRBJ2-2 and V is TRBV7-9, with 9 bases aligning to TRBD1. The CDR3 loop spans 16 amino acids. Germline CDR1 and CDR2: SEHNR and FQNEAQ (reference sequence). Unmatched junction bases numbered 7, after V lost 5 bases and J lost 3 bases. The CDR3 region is CASSPKGDRDTGELFF. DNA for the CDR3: TGTGCCAGCAGCCCTAAAGGGGACAGGGACACCGGGGAGCTGTTTTTT.

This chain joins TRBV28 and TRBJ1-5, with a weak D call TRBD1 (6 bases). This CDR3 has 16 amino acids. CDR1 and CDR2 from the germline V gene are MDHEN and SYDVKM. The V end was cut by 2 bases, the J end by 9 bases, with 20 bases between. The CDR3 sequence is CASSLRSGGLPRPQHF. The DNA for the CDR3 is TGTGCCAGCAGTTTACGGTCCGGGGGGCTCCCACGGCCCCAGCATTTT.

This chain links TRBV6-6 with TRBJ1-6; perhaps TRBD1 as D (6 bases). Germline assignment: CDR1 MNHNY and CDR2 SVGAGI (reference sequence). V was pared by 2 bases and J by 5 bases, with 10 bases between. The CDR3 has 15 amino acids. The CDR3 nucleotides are TGTGCCAGCAGTTACCGAGGACAGCATAATTCACCCCTCCACTTT. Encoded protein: CASSYRGQHNSPLHF.

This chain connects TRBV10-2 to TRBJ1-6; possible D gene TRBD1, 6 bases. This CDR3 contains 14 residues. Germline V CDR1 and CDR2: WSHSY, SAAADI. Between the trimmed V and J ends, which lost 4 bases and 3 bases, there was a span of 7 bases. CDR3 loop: CASSGGGYNSPLHF. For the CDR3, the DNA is TGCGCCAGCAGTGGAGGGGGCTATAATTCACCCCTCCACTTT.

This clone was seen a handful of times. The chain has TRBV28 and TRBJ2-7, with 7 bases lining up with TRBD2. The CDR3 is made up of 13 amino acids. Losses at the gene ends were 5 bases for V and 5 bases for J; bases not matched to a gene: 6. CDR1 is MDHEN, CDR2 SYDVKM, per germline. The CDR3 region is CASSPRGGNEQYF. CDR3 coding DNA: TGTGCCAGCAGTCCCCGGGGAGGGAACGAGCAGTACTTC.

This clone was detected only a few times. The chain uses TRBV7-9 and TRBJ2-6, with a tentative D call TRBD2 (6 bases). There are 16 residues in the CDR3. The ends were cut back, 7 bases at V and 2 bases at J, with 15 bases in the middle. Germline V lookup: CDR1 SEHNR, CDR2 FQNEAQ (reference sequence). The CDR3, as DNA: TGTGCCAGCATAGTGCAGGGAGGAACTGGGGCCAACGTCCTGACTTTC. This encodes CASIVQGGTGANVLTF.

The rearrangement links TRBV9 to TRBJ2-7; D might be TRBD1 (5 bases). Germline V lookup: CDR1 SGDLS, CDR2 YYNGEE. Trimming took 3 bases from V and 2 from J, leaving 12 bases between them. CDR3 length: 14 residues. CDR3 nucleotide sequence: TGTGCCAGCAGCGCATTGGGGCAGCCCTACGAGCAGTACTTC. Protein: CASSALGQPYEQYF.

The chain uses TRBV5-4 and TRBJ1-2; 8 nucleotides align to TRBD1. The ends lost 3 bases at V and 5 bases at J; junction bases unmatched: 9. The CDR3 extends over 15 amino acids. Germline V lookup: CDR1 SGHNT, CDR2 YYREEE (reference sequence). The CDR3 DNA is TGTGCCAGCAGCTCACTCGACAGGGGAGATTATGGCTACACCTTC. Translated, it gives CASSSLDRGDYGYTF.

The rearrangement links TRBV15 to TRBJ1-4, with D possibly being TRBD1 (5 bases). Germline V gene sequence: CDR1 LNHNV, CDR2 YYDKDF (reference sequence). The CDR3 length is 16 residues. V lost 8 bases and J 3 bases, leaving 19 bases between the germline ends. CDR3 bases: TGTGCCACCCACCAGGGACTGTCCCATCCTAATGAAAAACTGTTTTTT. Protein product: CATHQGLSHPNEKLFF.

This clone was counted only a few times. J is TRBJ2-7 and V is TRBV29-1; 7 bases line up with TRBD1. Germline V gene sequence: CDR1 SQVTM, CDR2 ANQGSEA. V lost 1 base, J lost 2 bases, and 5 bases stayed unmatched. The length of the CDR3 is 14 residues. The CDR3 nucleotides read TGCAGCGTTGAAGTACAGGGACAGCCCTACGAGCAGTACTTC. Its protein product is CSVEVQGQPYEQYF.

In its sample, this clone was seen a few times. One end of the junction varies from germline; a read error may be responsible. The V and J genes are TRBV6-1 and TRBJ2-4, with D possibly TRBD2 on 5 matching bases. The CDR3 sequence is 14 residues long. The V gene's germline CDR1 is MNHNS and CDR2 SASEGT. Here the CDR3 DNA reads TGTGCCAGCAGGGAGGATTTAGCCACAAACATTCAGTACTTC. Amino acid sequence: CASREDLATNIQYF.

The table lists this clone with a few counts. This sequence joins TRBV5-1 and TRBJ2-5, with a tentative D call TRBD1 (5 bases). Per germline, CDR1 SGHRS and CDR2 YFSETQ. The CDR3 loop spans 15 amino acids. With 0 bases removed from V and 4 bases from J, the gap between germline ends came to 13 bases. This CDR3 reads CASSLALEQGETQYF. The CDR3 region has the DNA TGCGCCAGCAGCTTGGCCTTAGAGCAGGGAGAGACCCAGTACTTC.

CDR3 amino acids: CASSLLGGGEETQYF. CDR3 in DNA: TGTGCCAGCAGTTTGCTGGGAGGAGGGGAAGAGACCCAGTACTTC. The chain is built from TRBV27 and TRBJ2-5; D may be TRBD2 (6 bases). Germline V gene data show CDR1 as MNHEY and CDR2 as SMNVEV (reference sequence). This CDR3 spans 15 amino acids. The ends were cut back, 3 bases at V and 3 bases at J, with 14 bases in the middle.

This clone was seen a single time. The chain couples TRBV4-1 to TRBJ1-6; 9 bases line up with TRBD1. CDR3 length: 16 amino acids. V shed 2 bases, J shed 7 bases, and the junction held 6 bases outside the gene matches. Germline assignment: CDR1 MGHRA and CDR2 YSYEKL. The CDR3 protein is CASSQRTGAVNSPLHF. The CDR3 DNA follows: TGCGCCAGCAGCCAAAGGACAGGGGCGGTAAATTCACCCCTCCACTTT.

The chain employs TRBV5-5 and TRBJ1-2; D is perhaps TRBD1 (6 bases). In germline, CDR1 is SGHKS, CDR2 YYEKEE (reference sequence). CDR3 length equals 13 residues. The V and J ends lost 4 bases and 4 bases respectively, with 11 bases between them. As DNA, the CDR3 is TGTGCCAGCAGCGGAACAGGGATCTATGGCTACACCTTC. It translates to CASSGTGIYGYTF.

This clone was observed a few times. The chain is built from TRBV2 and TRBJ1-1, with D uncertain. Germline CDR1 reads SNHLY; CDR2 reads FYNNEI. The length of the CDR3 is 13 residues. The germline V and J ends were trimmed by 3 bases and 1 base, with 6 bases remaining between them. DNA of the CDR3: TGTGCCAGCAGTGACAGGTGGAACACTGAAGCTTTCTTT. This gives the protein CASSDRWNTEAFF.

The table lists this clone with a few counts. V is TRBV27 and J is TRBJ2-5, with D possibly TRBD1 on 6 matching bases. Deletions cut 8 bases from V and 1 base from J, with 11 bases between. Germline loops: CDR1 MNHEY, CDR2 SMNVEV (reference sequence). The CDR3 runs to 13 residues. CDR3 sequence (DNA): TGTGCCAGCTCCGAAGGGGGCCAAGAGACCCAGTACTTC. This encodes CASSEGGQETQYF.

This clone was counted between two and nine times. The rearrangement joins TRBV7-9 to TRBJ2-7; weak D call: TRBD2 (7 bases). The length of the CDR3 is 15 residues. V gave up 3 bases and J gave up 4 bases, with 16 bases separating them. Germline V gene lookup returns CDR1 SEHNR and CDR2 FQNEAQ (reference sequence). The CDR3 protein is CASSFSGGRVYEQYF. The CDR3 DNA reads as TGTGCCAGCAGCTTTTCCGGGGGGCGCGTTTACGAGCAGTACTTC.